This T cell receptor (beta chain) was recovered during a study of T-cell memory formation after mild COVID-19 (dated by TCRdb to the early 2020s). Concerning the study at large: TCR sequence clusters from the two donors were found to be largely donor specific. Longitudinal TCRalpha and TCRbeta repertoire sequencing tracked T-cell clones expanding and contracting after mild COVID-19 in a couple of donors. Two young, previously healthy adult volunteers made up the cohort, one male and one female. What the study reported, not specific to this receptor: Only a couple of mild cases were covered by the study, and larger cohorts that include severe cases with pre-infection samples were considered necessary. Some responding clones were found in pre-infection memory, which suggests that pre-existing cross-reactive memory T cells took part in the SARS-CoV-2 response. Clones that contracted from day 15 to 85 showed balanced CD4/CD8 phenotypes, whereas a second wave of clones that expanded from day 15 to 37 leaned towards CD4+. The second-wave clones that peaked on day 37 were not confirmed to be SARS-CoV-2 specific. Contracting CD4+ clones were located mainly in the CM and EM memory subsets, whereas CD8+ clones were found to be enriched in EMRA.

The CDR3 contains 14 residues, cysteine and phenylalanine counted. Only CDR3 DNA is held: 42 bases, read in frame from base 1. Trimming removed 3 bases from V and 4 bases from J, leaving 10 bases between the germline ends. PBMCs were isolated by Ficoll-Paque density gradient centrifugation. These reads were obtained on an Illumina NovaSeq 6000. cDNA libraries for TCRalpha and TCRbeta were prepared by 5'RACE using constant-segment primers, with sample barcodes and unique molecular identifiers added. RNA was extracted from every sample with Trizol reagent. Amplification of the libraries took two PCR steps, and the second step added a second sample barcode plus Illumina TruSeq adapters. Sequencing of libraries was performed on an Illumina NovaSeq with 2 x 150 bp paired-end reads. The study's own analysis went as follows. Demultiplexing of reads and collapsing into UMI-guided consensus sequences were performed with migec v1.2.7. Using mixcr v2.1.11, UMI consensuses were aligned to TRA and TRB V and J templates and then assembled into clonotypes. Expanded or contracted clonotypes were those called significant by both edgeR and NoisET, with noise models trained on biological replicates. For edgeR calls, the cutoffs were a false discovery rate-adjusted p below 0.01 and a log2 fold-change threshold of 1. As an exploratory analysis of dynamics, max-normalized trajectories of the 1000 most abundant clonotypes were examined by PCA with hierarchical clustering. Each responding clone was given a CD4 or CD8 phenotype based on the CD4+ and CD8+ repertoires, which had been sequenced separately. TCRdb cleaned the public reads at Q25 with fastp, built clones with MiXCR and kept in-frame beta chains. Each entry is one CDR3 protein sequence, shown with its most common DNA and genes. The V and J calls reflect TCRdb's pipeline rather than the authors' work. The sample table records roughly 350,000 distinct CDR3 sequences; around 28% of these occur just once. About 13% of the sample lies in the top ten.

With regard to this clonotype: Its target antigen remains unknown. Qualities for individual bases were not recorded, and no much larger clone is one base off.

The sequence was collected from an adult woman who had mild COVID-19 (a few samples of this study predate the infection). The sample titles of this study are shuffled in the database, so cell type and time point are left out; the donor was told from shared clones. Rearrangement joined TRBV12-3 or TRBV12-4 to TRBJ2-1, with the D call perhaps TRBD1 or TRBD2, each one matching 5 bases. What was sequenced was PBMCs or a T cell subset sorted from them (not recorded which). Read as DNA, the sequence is TGTGCCAGCAGTTTTCCGGGACGTTACAATGAGCAGTTCTTC. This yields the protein CASSFPGRYNEQFF.